These 8 T cell receptor beta chains originate from one sample sequenced in a study of beta chain features in type 1 diabetes. Overall study findings and caveats: For Type 1 diabetes patients, all four CD4+ subsets carried TCRB CDR3s that were moderately but significantly shorter.

As every portion of the isolated RNA was reverse transcribed, the sequencing read expressed TCRB transcripts. The assay was immunoSEQ multiplex PCR, and TCRdb's table has in-frame clones only and misses some. The data hold 240,000 or so clones, with about 15% observed a single time. Their target antigens are unknown. Sequences were obtained from naive CD4+ T cells from blood. All receptors derive from a man aged 30 to 45 with type 1 diabetes.

In this sample, this clone turned up a few times. The gene calls are TRBV2 and TRBJ1-1; 11 nucleotides agree with TRBD1. Germline loops: CDR1 SNHLY, CDR2 FYNNEI. CDR3 length: 14 amino acids. The junction had 8 bases not matched to a gene; V was cut back by 8 bases and J by 6 bases. Written as DNA, the CDR3 is TGTGCCAGCCAATGGGGGGGACAGGGGGCTGAAGCTTTCTTT. Amino acid sequence: CASQWGGQGAEAFF. The whole variable domain, remainder taken from reference TRBV2 and TRBJ1-1, is EPEVTQTPSHQVTQMGQEVILRCVPISNHLYFYWYRQILGQKVEFLVSFYNNEISEKSEIFDDQFSVERPDGSNFTLKIRSTKLEDSAMYFCASQWGGQGAEAFFGQGTRLTVV.

The V and J genes are TRBV9 and TRBJ2-7, with 8 bases that match TRBD2. Germline V gene lookup returns CDR1 SGDLS and CDR2 YYNGEE. J was trimmed by 6 bases and V by 4 bases; bases with no gene match: 6. The CDR3 loop spans 13 amino acids. Here the CDR3 reads CASSIIGGGEQYF. The CDR3 DNA reads as TGTGCCAGCAGCATAATCGGGGGGGGCGAGCAGTACTTC.

The V and J genes are TRBV18 and TRBJ2-1; D is unresolved. V lost 3 bases, J lost 12 bases, and 12 bases lay in between. Germline values: CDR1 KGHSH, CDR2 LQKENI. The CDR3 is made up of 12 amino acids. The DNA for the CDR3 is TGTGCCAGCTCACCGACCGACCGAGGGCAGTTCTTC. Its translation is CASSPTDRGQFF. The entire variable domain, with the rest obtained from reference TRBV18 and TRBJ2-1, is as follows: NAGVMQNPRHLVRRRGQEARLRCSPMKGHSHVYWYRQLPEEGLKFMVYLQKENIIDESGMPKERFSAEFPKEGPSILRIQQVVRGDSAAYFCASSPTDRGQFFGPGTRLTVL.

This clone occurred a few times. This rearrangement joins TRBV7-9 to TRBJ2-5; TRBD2 matches at 7 bases. The CDR3 is made up of 16 amino acids. J lost 0 bases, V lost 0 bases, and 4 bases had no gene match. Germline V gene lookup returns CDR1 SEHNR and CDR2 FQNEAQ (reference sequence). For the CDR3, the DNA is TGTGCCAGCAGCTTAGCTTGGGAGGGGTACCAAGAGACCCAGTACTTC. This sequence encodes CASSLAWEGYQETQYF.

The chain couples TRBV7-2 to TRBJ2-7, with 7 bases identical to TRBD1. The V gene end was trimmed by 2 bases and the J gene end by 1 base; junction bases not matched to a gene: 2. Germline lookup yields CDR1 SGHTA and CDR2 FQGNSA. The length of the CDR3 is 14 residues. CDR3 sequence reads: CASSLQGDSYEQYF. CDR3 nucleotide sequence: TGTGCCAGCAGCTTACAGGGGGATTCCTACGAGCAGTACTTC.

The CDR3 nucleotides are TGTGCCAGCAGCTTTATACTAGATACGCAGTATTTT. Its protein is CASSFILDTQYF. The chain combines TRBV7-6 with TRBJ2-3; D gene uncertain. The V gene lost 3 bases and the J gene lost 5 bases, with 6 bases spanning the gap. This CDR3 comprises 12 residues. Per the germline V gene, CDR1 is SGHVS and CDR2 is FNYEAQ.

As for this clone: Different DNA sequences within this sample yield the same CDR3. The rearrangement uses TRBV15 and TRBJ2-1; 9 bases line up with TRBD1. Germline CDR1 is LNHNV and CDR2 is YYDKDF (reference sequence). The CDR3 contains 15 residues. V lost 4 bases to trimming and J lost 2 bases; unmatched junction nucleotides: 3. The CDR3 coding sequence is TGTGCCACCAGCACCAGACAGGGGGCCTACAATGAGCAGTTCTTC. Amino acid sequence: CATSTRQGAYNEQFF.

This chain joins TRBV19 and TRBJ1-1, with D hard to call. V was clipped by 9 bases and J by 1 base, with 6 bases between them. The CDR3 length is 11 residues. Per the germline V gene, CDR1 is LNHDA and CDR2 is SQIVND (reference sequence). CDR3 in amino acids: CASRANTEAFF. The CDR3, as DNA: TGTGCCAGCCGAGCGAACACTGAAGCTTTCTTT.